This entry lists 21 T cell receptor beta chains sequenced from one sample in a study of blood T cell repertoires in COVID-19. The assay was immunoSEQ multiplex PCR, and TCRdb's table has in-frame clones only and misses some. The sample contains about 430,000 clones, 75% to 90% of which appear only once. Sequenced material: PBMCs or T cells enriched from blood (not recorded which). The receptors stem from a man younger than 40 who had recovered from COVID-19.

V usage is TRBV5-4 and J usage is TRBJ1-1; 8 bases fit TRBD1. V lost 3 bases to trimming and J lost 0 bases; unmatched junction nucleotides: 4. The CDR3 is 15 amino acids. From germline, CDR1 is SGHNT and CDR2 YYREEE (reference sequence). The CDR3 is CASSWTQGVNTEAFF. The CDR3 DNA reads TGTGCCAGCAGCTGGACACAGGGGGTGAACACTGAAGCTTTCTTT. Together with reference TRBV5-4 and TRBJ1-1, the CDR3 gives the full variable domain: ETGVTQSPTHLIKTRGQQVTLRCSSQSGHNTVSWYQQALGQGPQFIFQYYREEENGRGNFPPRFSGLQFPNYSSELNVNALELDDSALYLCASSWTQGVNTEAFFGQGTRLTVV.

To note about this clone: The sample has other DNA sequences that encode this CDR3 too. The chain recombines TRBV27 with TRBJ1-1, with D perhaps TRBD1 (5 bases). CDR1 MNHEY and CDR2 SMNVEV come from the germline V gene (reference sequence). Trimming removed 2 bases from V and 2 bases from J, with 9 bases in between. This CDR3 has 14 residues. CDR3 nucleotide sequence: TGTGCCAGCAGTTTAGGGGGAGGAAACACTGAAGCTTTCTTT. It yields the protein CASSLGGGNTEAFF.

V gene TRBV5-4 combines with J gene TRBJ2-5; D possibly corresponds to TRBD2 (6 bases). Per germline, CDR1 SGHNT and CDR2 YYREEE (reference sequence). There are 14 residues in the CDR3. Trimming stripped 4 bases from V and 1 base from J, with 11 bases between. This CDR3 reads CASSSGQTQETQYF. The CDR3 nucleotides are TGTGCCAGCAGCAGCGGGCAGACCCAAGAGACCCAGTACTTC.

A few counts support this clone. The germline gene is not matched at one end of the junction; a read error may be the cause. The V and J genes are TRBV15 and TRBJ1-5; D not resolved. The CDR3 runs to 11 residues. In germline, CDR1 is LNHNV, CDR2 YYDKDF (reference sequence). The CDR3 here is CATSRDAGKNF. DNA of the CDR3: TGTGCCACCAGCAGAGATGCAGGTAAGAATTTT.

The chain joins TRBV29-1 to TRBJ1-1; 8 bases agree with TRBD1. Germline lookup yields CDR1 SQVTM and CDR2 ANQGSEA. The CDR3 consists of 15 residues. After removal of 7 bases from V and 1 base from J, the junction contained 11 bases not matched to a gene. The CDR3, as DNA: TGCAGCGCCCGGACAGGGAATCTCCGGAACACTGAAGCTTTCTTT. Protein: CSARTGNLRNTEAFF. The entire variable domain, with the rest obtained from reference TRBV29-1 and TRBJ1-1, is as follows: SAVISQKPSRDICQRGTSLTIQCQVDSQVTMMFWYRQQPGQSLTLIATANQGSEATYESGFVIDKFPISRPNLTFSTLTVSNMSPEDSSIYLCSARTGNLRNTEAFFGQGTRLTVV.

J is TRBJ1-5 and V is TRBV28; weak D call: TRBD1 (5 bases). The germline CDR1 and CDR2 sequences are MDHEN and SYDVKM. The length of the CDR3 is 14 residues. Trimming cost V 3 bases and J 6 bases, with 12 bases left between them. This chain's CDR3 is CASSFRQTFQPQHF. The CDR3 nucleotides are TGTGCCAGCAGTTTTAGACAGACTTTTCAGCCCCAGCATTTT.

The rearrangement joins TRBV20-1 to TRBJ1-5; the match to TRBD1 covers 7 bases. V lost 6 bases and J lost 9; bases outside the gene matches: 5. From germline, CDR1 is DFQATT and CDR2 SNEGSKA (reference sequence). This CDR3 contains 11 residues. The CDR3 DNA reads TGCAGTGCCATCCAGGGGGGGCCCCAGCATTTT. Translating gives CSAIQGGPQHF.

The CDR3 here is CAISPWESGTGGGGPYNEQFF. In DNA, the CDR3 is TGTGCCATCAGTCCGTGGGAGAGCGGGACAGGGGGTGGCGGGCCGTACAATGAGCAGTTCTTC. The chain joins TRBV10-3 to TRBJ2-1; 11 bases are shared with TRBD1. CDR1 ENHRY and CDR2 SYGVKD come from the germline V gene. The CDR3 is 21 amino acids. Losses at the gene ends were 5 bases for V and 4 bases for J; bases not matched to a gene: 22.

The rearrangement uses TRBV9 and TRBJ2-7, with D uncertain. Germline V lookup: CDR1 SGDLS, CDR2 YYNGEE. The CDR3 is 13 residues long. The germline V and J ends were trimmed by 0 bases and 4 bases, with 8 bases remaining between them. CDR3 region: CASSVGPVYEQYF. The DNA of the CDR3 is TGTGCCAGCAGCGTAGGTCCCGTGTACGAGCAGTACTTC.

This clone has a handful of counts. This chain links TRBV19 with TRBJ2-3; tentative D call: TRBD1 (6 bases). V lost 6 bases and J 3 bases, leaving 10 bases between the germline ends. The CDR3 extends over 13 amino acids. From germline, CDR1 is LNHDA and CDR2 SQIVND (reference sequence). DNA for the CDR3: TGTGCCAGTAGCGCCCAGGGGACAGATACGCAGTATTTT. It yields the protein CASSAQGTDTQYF.

The chain joins TRBV9 to TRBJ1-3; D ambiguous. Trimming stripped 3 bases from V and 4 bases from J, with 8 bases between. Germline assignment: CDR1 SGDLS and CDR2 YYNGEE. The CDR3 is 13 amino acids. This CDR3 reads CASSATEGNTIYF. The CDR3 DNA sequence: TGTGCCAGCAGCGCCACAGAAGGAAACACCATATATTTT.

The rearrangement uses TRBV6-1 and TRBJ1-6, with a weak D call TRBD1 (6 bases). V lost 3 bases and J lost 5, with 11 bases in between. The CDR3 is 15 amino acids. Per germline, CDR1 MNHNS and CDR2 SASEGT. The CDR3 DNA reads as TGTGCCAGCAGTGATTTAGGACAGAATAATTCACCCCTCCACTTT. It codes for CASSDLGQNNSPLHF.

The chain recombines TRBV7-2 with TRBJ2-7; 12 bases match TRBD2. The CDR3 length is 16 residues. Trimming at V came to 5 bases and at J to 1 base, leaving 6 bases not matched to a gene. Germline CDR1 and CDR2: SGHTA and FQGNSA. CDR3 DNA: TGTGCCAGCAGCCTTAGACTAGCGGGAGCTTCCTACGAGCAGTACTTC. Translated: CASSLRLAGASYEQYF.

The chain employs TRBV6-5 and TRBJ2-5; 13 bases are a match to TRBD2. The CDR3 runs 14 residues. V lost 7 bases, J lost 5 bases, and 4 bases stayed unmatched. CDR1 MNHEY and CDR2 SVGAGI come from the germline V gene. The CDR3 reads CASNPGLAGETQYF. The CDR3, as DNA: TGTGCCAGCAATCCGGGACTAGCGGGGGAGACCCAGTACTTC.

In its sample, this clone was seen a few times. The gene calls are TRBV28 and TRBJ2-7; 10 bases fit TRBD2. V lost 4 bases and J lost 3; bases outside the gene matches: 6. Per the germline V gene, CDR1 is MDHEN and CDR2 is SYDVKM. CDR3 length equals 15 residues. The CDR3 nucleotides are TGTGCCAGCAGTTCTTCAGCGGGAGGGGACTACGAGCAGTACTTC. Its translation: CASSSSAGGDYEQYF.

This CDR3 is CASSQDPIGASEAFF. The CDR3 DNA follows: TGCGCCAGCAGCCAAGATCCGATTGGAGCCAGTGAAGCTTTCTTT. The V gene is TRBV4-1, the J gene TRBJ1-1; D gene uncertain. Per germline, CDR1 MGHRA and CDR2 YSYEKL. The CDR3 extends over 15 amino acids. Trimming stripped 0 bases from V and 7 bases from J, with 15 bases between.

J is TRBJ2-7 and V is TRBV18, with a weak D call TRBD1 (6 bases). V lost 6 bases and J 5 bases, leaving 11 bases between the germline ends. The CDR3 is 12 amino acids. Germline CDR1 is KGHSH and CDR2 is LQKENI. The CDR3 DNA reads TGTGCCAGCTCCCCGAGGGGGAACGAGCAGTACTTC. This codes for CASSPRGNEQYF.

The rearrangement uses TRBV27 and TRBJ2-2; 13 nucleotides agree with TRBD2. CDR3 length: 16 residues. Germline CDR1 is MNHEY and CDR2 is SMNVEV (reference sequence). V lost 3 bases to trimming and J lost 6 bases; unmatched junction nucleotides: 4. The CDR3 is CASSFRTSGRAGELFF. DNA of the CDR3: TGTGCCAGCAGTTTCCGGACTAGCGGGAGAGCCGGGGAGCTGTTTTTT.

The rearrangement joins TRBV5-1 to TRBJ2-7; 9 bases line up with TRBD1. The CDR3 sequence is 13 residues long. Germline CDR1 and CDR2: SGHRS and YFSETQ. The trim removed 4 bases at V and 6 bases at J, leaving 5 bases unmatched. CDR3 coding DNA: TGCGCCAGCAGCCGGGGACAGGGTGGCGAGCAGTACTTC. Translated: CASSRGQGGEQYF.

The chain recombines TRBV30 with TRBJ2-1; 10 positions match TRBD2. Germline values: CDR1 GTSNPN, CDR2 SVGIG (reference sequence). The CDR3 consists of 14 residues. J gave up 7 bases and V 6 bases, and 9 bases lay outside the gene matches. The CDR3 coding sequence is TGTGCCTGTAGAGGACTAGCGGATTATAATGAGCAGTTCTTC. Protein sequence: CACRGLADYNEQFF.

This chain uses TRBV10-3 with TRBJ1-6; 8 bases align to TRBD1. This CDR3 spans 17 amino acids. In germline, CDR1 is ENHRY, CDR2 SYGVKD. V lost 2 bases to trimming and J lost 9 bases; unmatched junction nucleotides: 12. CDR3 nucleotide sequence: TGTGCCATCAGTGAGGACCCATTACAGGGGGGGAGTTCACCCCTCCACTTT. Protein: CAISEDPLQGGSSPLHF.